This passage covers 5 T cell receptor beta chains from one sample sequenced in a study of blood T cell repertoires in COVID-19. Assay: immunoSEQ multiplex PCR; the TCRdb copy retains only in-frame clones and omits some. This sample has some 70,000 clones, with 80% to 90% found just once. Sequencing used peripheral blood. These receptors all stem from a man aged 50-59 years with active COVID-19.

The V call is TRBV5-6, the J call TRBJ2-3; TRBD1 matches at 11 bases. With V trimmed by 4 bases and J by 6 bases, 16 bases remained unmatched. The germline V gene has CDR1 SGHDT and CDR2 YYEEEE. This CDR3 comprises 18 residues. CDR3 nucleotide sequence: TGTGCCAGCAGCGATCTAAGACTAGGACAGGGGGCGACGGATACGCAGTATTTT. The encoded protein is CASSDLRLGQGATDTQYF. The whole variable domain, filled in from reference TRBV5-6 and TRBJ2-3, reads DAGVTQSPTHLIKTRGQQVTLRCSPKSGHDTVSWYQQALGQGPQFIFQYYEEEERQRGNFPDRFSGHQFPNYSSELNVNALLLGDSALYLCASSDLRLGQGATDTQYFGPGTRLTVL.

The chain links TRBV19 to TRBJ2-5; D is possibly TRBD2 (5 bases). V lost 6 bases and J 2 bases, leaving 13 bases between the germline ends. The germline V gene encodes CDR1 LNHDA and CDR2 SQIVND (reference sequence). The CDR3 loop spans 14 amino acids. The CDR3 bases are TGTGCCAGTAGCAGGACTTTGATACAAGAGACCCAGTACTTC. Encoded protein: CASSRTLIQETQYF.

The rearrangement links TRBV7-9 to TRBJ1-5, with 9 bases fitting TRBD1. CDR1 is SEHNR and CDR2 is FQNEAQ in the germline V gene (reference sequence). The V segment lost 0 bases and the J segment 2 bases; nucleotides outside the gene matches: 2. This CDR3 is built from 16 residues. CDR3 sequence: CASSLARDRGNQPQHF. DNA for the CDR3: TGTGCCAGCAGCTTAGCGCGGGACAGGGGCAATCAGCCCCAGCATTTT.

This rearrangement joins TRBV28 to TRBJ2-7, with TRBD2 matching over 7 bases. CDR3 size: 14 residues. The germline gives CDR1 MDHEN, CDR2 SYDVKM. Trimming at V came to 2 bases and at J to 5 bases, leaving 6 bases not matched to a gene. CDR3 DNA: TGTGCCAGCAGTTTACTGCCCGGGGGGAACGAGCAGTACTTC. Translating gives CASSLLPGGNEQYF.

The chain couples TRBV7-2 to TRBJ2-5; possibly TRBD2 for D (5 bases). This CDR3 spans 13 amino acids. The V and J ends lost 5 bases and 8 bases respectively, with 15 bases between them. CDR1 is SGHTA, CDR2 FQGNSA, per germline. The CDR3 is CASSVWTSPTQYF. As DNA, the CDR3 is TGTGCCAGCAGCGTTTGGACTTCCCCAACCCAGTACTTC. Full variable domain (rest looked up from reference TRBV7-2 and TRBJ2-5): GAGVSQSPSNKVTEKGKDVELRCDPISGHTALYWYRQSLGQGLEFLIYFQGNSAPDKSGLPSDRFSAERTGGSVSTLTIQRTQQEDSAVYLCASSVWTSPTQYFGPGTRLLVL.